This T cell receptor beta chain is drawn from a study of blood T cell repertoires in COVID-19. The CDR3 covers 17 residues. CDR1 SGHNT and CDR2 YYREEE come from the germline V gene (reference sequence). V dropped 7 bases and J dropped 3; count of bases not matched to a gene: 14. Per the study methods: Amplification from reference gene primers served as the basis for estimated nucleated cell counts. Generated by immunoSEQ multiplex PCR, the TCRdb table keeps only in-frame clones and is missing some. V, J and clone size derive from that table, while D and trimming were established from the DNA sequence. The top ten clones hold 0.7% to 0.8% of a sample with about 200,000 clones, approximately 87% of them seen once. This clone turned up a few times.

This receptor was obtained from a woman between 65 and 79 years old with acute or convalescent COVID-19. The chain couples TRBV5-4 to TRBJ2-3, with 10 bases aligning to TRBD2. Sequencing input: peripheral blood. The CDR3 DNA sequence: TGTGCCAGCGGCCGGACTAGCGGTTGGGGGGGGACAGATACGCAGTATTTT. This translates into CASGRTSGWGGTDTQYF.